This is a list of T cell receptor beta chains from one sample in a study of shared clonotypes between healthy human individuals. Sequencing used immunoSEQ multiplex PCR; TCRdb keeps in-frame clones, though not all of them. The table shows some 530,000 clones, with over 70% occurring only once. The sample consisted of PBMCs. The receptors were sampled from a woman in her thirties or forties in good health. Some clones in this sample may be carry-over from other donors' samples. CDR3s include the opening cysteine and the closing phenylalanine or tryptophan. D genes are given only for firm matches. Size values are once, few and many counts, or a class for expanded clones, and some rows have none.

D,J,V,size,CDR3,DNA
TRBD2,TRBJ2-7,TRBV27,.,CASSKGTSGTYEQYF,TGTGCCAGCAGTAAAGGGACTAGCGGAACCTACGAGCAGTACTTC
.,TRBJ2-5,TRBV7-8,.,CASSLDPSRETQYF,TGTGCCAGCAGCTTAGACCCTAGTCGAGAGACCCAGTACTTC
TRBD1,TRBJ1-2,TRBV11-2,many,CASSLGTGSDYGYTF,TGTGCCAGCAGCTTAGGGACAGGGTCCGACTATGGCTACACCTTC
TRBD2,TRBJ2-5,TRBV5-1,.,CASSSTSDETQYF,TGCGCCAGCAGCTCGACTAGCGATGAGACCCAGTACTTC
.,TRBJ1-1,TRBV5-4,.,CASSVRTSGGTEAFF,TGTGCCAGCAGCGTACGTACTTCGGGGGGCACTGAAGCTTTCTTT
.,TRBJ2-7,TRBV18,.,CASSPPGGASSYEQYF,TGTGCCAGCTCACCACCGGGCGGGGCCAGCTCCTACGAGCAGTACTTC
.,TRBJ1-1,TRBV5-1,.,CASSQSPGLPEAFF,TGCGCCAGCAGCCAGTCCCCAGGGTTGCCTGAAGCTTTCTTT
.,TRBJ1-1,TRBV6-5,.,CASSYGGGTEAFF,TGTGCCAGCAGTTACGGGGGGGGCACTGAAGCTTTCTTT
.,TRBJ2-1,TRBV1,.,CTGSHFRTSGNSYNEQFF,TGCACCGGCAGCCATTTCCGGACTAGCGGGAATAGCTACAATGAGCAGTTCTTC
.,TRBJ1-5,TRBV18,.,CASSPPQGWPQHF,TGTGCCAGCTCACCACCCCAGGGGTGGCCCCAGCATTTT
.,TRBJ1-4,TRBV30,.,CAWSPGFGEKLFF,TGTGCCTGGAGCCCCGGGTTCGGTGAAAAACTGTTTTTT
TRBD1,TRBJ1-2,TRBV5-5,.,CASSRTGDAYGYTF,TGTGCCAGCAGCCGGACAGGGGATGCCTATGGCTACACCTTC
TRBD2,TRBJ2-2,TRBV5-1,few,CASSPGLAVFPGDGELFF,TGCGCCAGCAGCCCCGGACTAGCGGTCTTCCCAGGGGACGGGGAGCTGTTTTTT
.,TRBJ1-1,TRBV6-6,.,CASTTGTEAFF,TGTGCCAGCACCACGGGCACTGAAGCTTTCTTT
TRBD1,TRBJ1-1,TRBV4-1,once,CASSQGRRTGDTHFF,TGCGCCAGCAGCCAAGGACGGAGGACAGGGGATACGCATTTCTTT
.,TRBJ1-4,TRBV30,.,CAWSAGSLEKLFF,TGTGCCTGGAGTGCCGGAAGTTTAGAAAAACTGTTTTTT
.,TRBJ2-1,TRBV5-1,.,CASKSDYNEQFF,TGCGCCAGCAAGTCAGATTACAATGAGCAGTTCTTC
.,TRBJ2-5,TRBV5-1,.,CASSPTGIQETQYF,TGCGCCAGCAGCCCGACAGGTATACAAGAGACCCAGTACTTC
TRBD2,TRBJ2-1,TRBV30,once,CASSLAGAGNEQFF,TGTGCCAGCAGCTTAGCGGGCGCGGGGAATGAGCAGTTCTTC
.,TRBJ2-2,TRBV10-2,.,CASSDGTPSTGELFF,TGCGCCAGCAGTGACGGGACCCCGAGCACCGGGGAGCTGTTTTTT
TRBD2,TRBJ2-5,TRBV7-9,.,CASSPRGSGVKETQYF,TGTGCCAGCAGCCCCAGGGGTAGCGGGGTTAAAGAGACCCAGTACTTC